The rows below give T cell receptor beta chains drawn from one sample of a study of post-analysis software for immune sequencing data. TCRdb independently ran MiXCR on the PCR reads; one entry per CDR3 protein. The data show hundreds of thousands of distinct CDR3 sequences, with roughly 38% seen just once and around 8% held by the top ten. Sequencing was done on a sample of blood. These TCRs come from a girl aged 2 to 10 with multiple sclerosis. Each CDR3 is given with its conserved first and last residue. D genes are given only for firm matches. Part of the rows lack a size; the others show once, few, many or a class for expanded clones.

TRBJ1-1 . TRBV29-1 few CSVQRATANTEAFF TGCAGCGTTCAGAGGGCGACGGCGAACACTGAAGCTTTCTTT
TRBJ2-1 . TRBV28 few CASSLYGPLGGYNEQFF TGTGCCAGCAGTTTGTATGGCCCACTAGGGGGATACAATGAGCAGTTCTTC
TRBJ1-1 . TRBV5-1 few CASSIGNTEAFF TGCGCCAGCAGCATAGGGAACACTGAAGCTTTCTTT
TRBJ1-2 . TRBV14 few CASSQDFPRANYTF TGTGCCAGCAGCCAAGATTTTCCCAGGGCCAACTACACCTTC
TRBJ2-7 . TRBV6-5 . CASSYSISFRQSSHEQYF TGTGCCAGCAGTTACTCGATCTCATTTCGACAGTCTTCCCACGAGCAGTACTTC
TRBJ2-7 . TRBV12-3/TRBV12-4 . CASSSPRGDEQYF TGTGCCAGCAGTTCTCCCAGGGGCGACGAGCAGTACTTC
TRBJ2-1 . TRBV29-1 . CSVDSYGLGVQFF TGCAGCGTTGATTCCTATGGTCTCGGAGTGCAGTTCTTC
TRBJ2-7 TRBD2 TRBV4-1 . CASSQQFRANRFGTSGYEQYF TGCGCCAGCAGCCAACAATTCCGGGCAAACAGATTCGGGACTAGCGGTTACGAGCAGTACTTC
TRBJ1-5 . TRBV9 . CASSPWGGSNQPQHF TGTGCCAGCAGCCCGTGGGGGGGAAGCAATCAGCCCCAGCATTTT
TRBJ1-2 . TRBV3-1 . CASSQELYLRYTF TGTGCCAGCAGCCAAGAACTTTATCTCCGGTACACCTTC
TRBJ2-5 . TRBV6-6 few CASSYSVDGQETQYF TGTGCCAGCAGTTACTCAGTAGACGGCCAAGAGACCCAGTACTTC
TRBJ2-1 TRBD2 TRBV20-1 . CSAQAGEGYNEQFF TGCAGTGCTCAAGCGGGAGAAGGCTACAATGAACAGTTCTTC
TRBJ2-7 TRBD1 TRBV20-1 . CSAIGAGGSYEQYF TGCAGTGCTATAGGGGCAGGGGGCAGCTACGAGCAGTACTTC
TRBJ2-3 . TRBV7-2 . CASSFSPGQDTQYF TGTGCCAGCAGCTTTTCCCCCGGCCAAGATACGCAGTATTTT
TRBJ2-3 . TRBV12-3/TRBV12-4 few CASTFQSGSFTDTQYF TGTGCCAGCACTTTCCAATCGGGGAGCTTCACAGATACGCAGTATTTT
TRBJ2-3 . TRBV9 once CASSVASASTDTQYF TGTGCCAGCAGCGTAGCTTCGGCTAGCACAGATACGCAGTATTTT
TRBJ1-6 TRBD1 TRBV6-5 few CASSSPRQGYNSPLHF TGTGCCAGCAGCTCCCCTCGACAGGGTTATAATTCACCCCTCCACTTT
TRBJ2-7 TRBD1 TRBV10-3 . CAISGGIVPGQRPTSYEQYF TGTGCCATCAGTGGGGGGATAGTCCCGGGACAGAGACCTACCAGCTACGAGCAGTACTTC
TRBJ2-5 . TRBV29-1 . CSVVPRDQEETQYF TGCAGCGTTGTTCCCCGGGATCAGGAAGAGACCCAGTACTTC
TRBJ2-7 . TRBV29-1 few CSVARQQAVGYEQYF TGCAGCGTTGCCCGGCAGCAAGCTGTGGGCTACGAGCAGTACTTC
TRBJ1-2 . TRBV29-1 . CSVDNDLSGRGYTF TGCAGCGTTGATAACGACCTCTCCGGCCGTGGCTACACCTTC
TRBJ1-1 . TRBV10-3 . CAISRGAITEAFF TGTGCCATCAGCCGGGGGGCCATCACTGAAGCTTTCTTT
TRBJ2-7 . TRBV15 . CATSLSGAYEQYF TGTGCCACCAGCCTCAGTGGAGCCTACGAGCAGTACTTC
TRBJ1-2 TRBD1 TRBV5-1 few CATGTGAGYTF TGCGCCACCGGGACAGGGGCCGGCTACACCTTC
TRBJ2-3 . TRBV4-1 . CASSQDTRTDTQYF TGCGCCAGCAGCCAAGATACGCGCACAGATACGCAGTATTTT
TRBJ2-7 TRBD2 TRBV4-3 . CASSQDESSGFTYEQYF TGCGCCAGCAGCCAAGACGAATCTAGCGGGTTCACCTACGAGCAGTACTTC
TRBJ2-2 TRBD1 TRBV7-2 . CASSLQGDTGELFF TGTGCCAGCAGCTTGCAGGGGGACACCGGGGAGCTGTTTTTT
TRBJ2-1 TRBD2 TRBV12-3/TRBV12-4 . CASSRLTSLGREFF TGTGCCAGCAGTCGCCTGACTAGCTTGGGACGGGAGTTCTTC
TRBJ1-1 . TRBV7-9 . CASSPVFEVTEAFF TGTGCCAGCAGCCCAGTCTTCGAGGTAACTGAAGCTTTCTTT
TRBJ2-1 TRBD2 TRBV19 few CAGSIGGRGNEQFF TGTGCCGGTAGTATTGGAGGGAGGGGCAATGAGCAGTTCTTC
TRBJ2-1 TRBD1 TRBV20-1 . CSAIGDRIYNEQFF TGCAGTGCTATAGGGGACAGGATCTACAATGAGCAGTTCTTC
TRBJ1-4 . TRBV6-2/TRBV6-3 once CASSYTPNARAVNEKLFF TGTGCCAGCAGTTACACCCCCAATGCCAGGGCAGTGAATGAAAAACTGTTTTTT
TRBJ2-5 . TRBV7-3 . CASASGVTETQYF TGTGCCAGCGCCTCAGGGGTTACAGAGACCCAGTACTTC
TRBJ2-4 TRBD2 TRBV3-1 few CASSHGGDYGAKNIQYF TGTGCCAGCAGCCACGGCGGGGACTACGGGGCCAAAAACATTCAGTACTTC
TRBJ2-7 . TRBV6-6 . CASSYYRESSYEQYF TGTGCCAGCAGTTATTACCGGGAATCTTCCTACGAGCAGTACTTC
TRBJ2-7 . TRBV5-1 many CASSFGSILSYEQYF TGCGCCAGCAGCTTTGGATCGATCCTATCCTACGAGCAGTACTTC
TRBJ2-7 TRBD1 TRBV20-1 many CSARQRDRGAHEQYF TGCAGTGCTAGGCAAAGGGACAGGGGTGCACACGAGCAGTACTTC
TRBJ2-4 . TRBV5-5 once CASSLGKGYIQYF TGTGCCAGCAGCTTGGGCAAGGGATACATTCAGTACTTC
TRBJ1-2 . TRBV6-6 few CASSLGPRQADSYGYTF TGTGCCAGCAGCCTAGGGCCCCGACAGGCGGACTCCTATGGCTACACCTTC
TRBJ1-4 TRBD1 TRBV5-1 . CASSWDREDNEKLFF TGCGCCAGCAGCTGGGACAGGGAAGATAATGAAAAACTGTTTTTT
TRBJ2-1 . TRBV24-1 few CATSEPEGSSYNEQFF TGTGCCACCAGTGAGCCAGAGGGAAGCTCCTACAATGAGCAGTTCTTC
TRBJ1-1 TRBD1 TRBV5-1 many CASSRGTAYENTEAFF TGCGCCAGCAGCCGGGGGACAGCTTATGAGAACACTGAAGCTTTCTTT
TRBJ1-5 . TRBV5-1 few CASSLDVLPNQPQHF TGCGCCAGCAGCTTGGATGTACTGCCAAATCAGCCCCAGCATTTT
TRBJ2-3 TRBD2 TRBV6-1 once CASSEASGVTDTQYF TGTGCCAGCAGTGAAGCTAGCGGGGTCACAGATACGCAGTATTTT
TRBJ1-1 . TRBV11-2 . CASSPQVGTEAFF TGTGCCAGCAGCCCCCAGGTGGGCACTGAAGCTTTCTTT
TRBJ2-5 . TRBV12-3/TRBV12-4 . CASSLKRQTQYF TGTGCCAGCAGTTTAAAGAGGCAGACCCAGTACTTC
TRBJ1-1 . TRBV7-3 few CASSAQRDTEAFF TGTGCCAGCAGCGCCCAAAGGGACACTGAAGCTTTCTTT
TRBJ1-2 TRBD1 TRBV18 . CASSYGQGEHYTF TGTGCCAGCTCATACGGACAGGGTGAGCACTACACCTTC
TRBJ2-7 . TRBV28 . CASSSPSFRSYEQYF TGTGCCAGCAGCTCCCCAAGTTTCAGATCCTACGAGCAGTACTTC
TRBJ2-5 TRBD2 TRBV20-1 . CSALVAGAETQYF TGCAGTGCCCTGGTAGCGGGAGCGGAGACCCAGTACTTC